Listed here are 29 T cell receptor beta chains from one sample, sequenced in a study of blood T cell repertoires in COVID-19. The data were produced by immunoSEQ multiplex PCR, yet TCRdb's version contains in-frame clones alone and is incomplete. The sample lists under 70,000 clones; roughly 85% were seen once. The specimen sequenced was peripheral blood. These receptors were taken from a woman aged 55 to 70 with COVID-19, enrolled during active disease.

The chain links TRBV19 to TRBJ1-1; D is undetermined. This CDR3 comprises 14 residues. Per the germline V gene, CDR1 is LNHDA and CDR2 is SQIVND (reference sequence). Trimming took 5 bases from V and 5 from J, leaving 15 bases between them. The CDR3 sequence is CASSHRALETEAFF. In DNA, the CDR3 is TGTGCCAGTAGTCATCGAGCCCTAGAAACTGAAGCTTTCTTT. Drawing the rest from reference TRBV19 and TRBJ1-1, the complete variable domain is DGGITQSPKYLFRKEGQNVTLSCEQNLNHDAMYWYRQDPGQGLRLIYYSQIVNDFQKGDIAEGYSVSREKKESFPLTVTSAQKNPTAFYLCASSHRALETEAFFGQGTRLTVV.

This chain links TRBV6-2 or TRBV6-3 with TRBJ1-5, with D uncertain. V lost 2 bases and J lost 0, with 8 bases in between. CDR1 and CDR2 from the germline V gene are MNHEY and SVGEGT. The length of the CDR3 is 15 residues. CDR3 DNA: TGTGCCAGCAGTTACGGAGAGTATAGCAATCAGCCCCAGCATTTT. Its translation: CASSYGEYSNQPQHF.

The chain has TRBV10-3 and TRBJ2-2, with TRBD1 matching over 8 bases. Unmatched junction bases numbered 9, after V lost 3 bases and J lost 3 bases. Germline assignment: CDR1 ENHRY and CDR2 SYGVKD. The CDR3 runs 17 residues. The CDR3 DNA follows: TGTGCCATCAGTGAATCCATGGGACAGGCTTACACCGGGGAGCTGTTTTTT. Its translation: CAISESMGQAYTGELFF.

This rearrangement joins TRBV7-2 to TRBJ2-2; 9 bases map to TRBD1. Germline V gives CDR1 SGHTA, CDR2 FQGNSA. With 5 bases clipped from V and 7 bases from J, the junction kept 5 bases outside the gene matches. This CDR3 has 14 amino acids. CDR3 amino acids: CASSEQGAIGELFF. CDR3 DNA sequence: TGTGCCAGCAGCGAACAGGGGGCAATCGGGGAGCTGTTTTTT.

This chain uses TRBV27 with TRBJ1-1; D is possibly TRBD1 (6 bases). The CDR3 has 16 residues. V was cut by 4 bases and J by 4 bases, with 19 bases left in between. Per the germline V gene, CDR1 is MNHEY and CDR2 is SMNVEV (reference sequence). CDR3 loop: CASSWAGGARITEAFF. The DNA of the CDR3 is TGTGCCAGCAGTTGGGCCGGGGGGGCGCGTATCACTGAAGCTTTCTTT.

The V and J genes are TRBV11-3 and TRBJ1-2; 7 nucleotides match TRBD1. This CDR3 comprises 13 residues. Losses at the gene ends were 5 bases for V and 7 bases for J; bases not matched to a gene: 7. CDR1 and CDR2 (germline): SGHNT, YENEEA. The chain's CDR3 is CASSMRQGRGYTF. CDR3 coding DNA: TGTGCCAGCAGCATGAGACAGGGACGTGGCTACACCTTC.

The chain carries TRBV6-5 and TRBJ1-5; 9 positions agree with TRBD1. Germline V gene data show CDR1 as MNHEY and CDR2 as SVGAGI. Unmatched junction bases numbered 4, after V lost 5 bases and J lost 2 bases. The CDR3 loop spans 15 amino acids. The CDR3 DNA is TGTGCCAGCAGTCAGGACAGGGGAGGCAATCAGCCCCAGCATTTT. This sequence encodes CASSQDRGGNQPQHF.

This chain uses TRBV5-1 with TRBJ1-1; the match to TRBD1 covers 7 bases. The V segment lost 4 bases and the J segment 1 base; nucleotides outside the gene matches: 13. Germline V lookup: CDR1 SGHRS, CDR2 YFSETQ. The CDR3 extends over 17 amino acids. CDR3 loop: CASSLTPGTDKNTEAFF. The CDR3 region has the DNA TGCGCCAGCAGCCTAACCCCCGGGACAGACAAGAACACTGAAGCTTTCTTT.

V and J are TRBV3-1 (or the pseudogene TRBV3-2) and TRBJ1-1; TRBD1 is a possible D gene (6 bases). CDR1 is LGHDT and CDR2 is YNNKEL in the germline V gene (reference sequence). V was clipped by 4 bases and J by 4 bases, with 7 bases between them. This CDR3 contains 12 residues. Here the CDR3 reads CASSPRGTEAFF. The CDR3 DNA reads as TGTGCCAGCAGCCCCAGGGGCACTGAAGCTTTCTTT.

CDR3 bases: TGTGCCTGGAGTGTAGGAGCGGGAGGGCCCGGGGAGCTGTTTTTT. Translation gives CAWSVGAGGPGELFF. The chain combines TRBV30 with TRBJ2-2; 10 bases line up with TRBD2. V dropped 0 bases and J dropped 6; count of bases not matched to a gene: 4. This CDR3 is 15 amino acids long. Per the germline V gene, CDR1 is GTSNPN and CDR2 is SVGIG (reference sequence).

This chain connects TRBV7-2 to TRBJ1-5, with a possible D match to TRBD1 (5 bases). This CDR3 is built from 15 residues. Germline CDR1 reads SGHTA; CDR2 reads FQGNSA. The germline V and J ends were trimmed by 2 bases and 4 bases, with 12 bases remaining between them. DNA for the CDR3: TGTGCCAGCAGCTTAATCGGACAAAGTAATCAGCCCCAGCATTTT. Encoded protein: CASSLIGQSNQPQHF.

CDR3 in amino acids: CASSQRDSANYGYTF. The DNA of the CDR3 is TGCGCCAGCAGTCAAAGGGACAGCGCTAACTATGGCTACACCTTC. The chain is built from TRBV23-1 and TRBJ1-2, with TRBD1 matching 7 bases. TRBV23-1 has ORF status, its function being uncertain. The junction had 3 bases not matched to a gene; V was cut back by 2 bases and J by 0 bases. The CDR3 runs 15 residues.

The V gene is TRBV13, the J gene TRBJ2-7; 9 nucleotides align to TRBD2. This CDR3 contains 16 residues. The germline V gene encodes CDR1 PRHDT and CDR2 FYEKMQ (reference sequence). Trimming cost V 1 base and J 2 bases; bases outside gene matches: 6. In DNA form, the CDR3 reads TGTGCCAGCAGCTTAGAACTAGCGGGCTTCCCCTACGAGCAGTACTTC. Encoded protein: CASSLELAGFPYEQYF.

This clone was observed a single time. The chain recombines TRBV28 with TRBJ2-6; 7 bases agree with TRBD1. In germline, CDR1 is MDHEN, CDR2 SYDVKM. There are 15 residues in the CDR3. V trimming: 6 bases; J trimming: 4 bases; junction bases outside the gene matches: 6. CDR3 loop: CASRPTGFGANVLTF. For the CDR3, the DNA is TGTGCCAGCAGACCGACAGGGTTCGGGGCCAACGTCCTGACTTTC. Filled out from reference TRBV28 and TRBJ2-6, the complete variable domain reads DVKVTQSSRYLVKRTGEKVFLECVQDMDHENMFWYRQDPGLGLRLIYFSYDVKMKEKGDIPEGYSVSREKKERFSLILESASTNQTSMYLCASRPTGFGANVLTFGAGSRLTVL.

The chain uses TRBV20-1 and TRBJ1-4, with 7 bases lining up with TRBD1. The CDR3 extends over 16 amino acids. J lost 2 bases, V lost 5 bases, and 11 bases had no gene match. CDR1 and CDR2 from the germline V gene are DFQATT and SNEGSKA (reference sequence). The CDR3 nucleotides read TGCAGTGCTGGTGGTGGAGGGGGCGGTACTAATGAAAAACTGTTTTTT. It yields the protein CSAGGGGGGTNEKLFF.

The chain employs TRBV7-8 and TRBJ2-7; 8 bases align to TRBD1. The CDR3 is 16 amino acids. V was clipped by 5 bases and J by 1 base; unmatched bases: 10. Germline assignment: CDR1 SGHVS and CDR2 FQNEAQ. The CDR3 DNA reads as TGTGCCAGCAGCCCGGGATTGCGACAGGGGTCCTACGAGCAGTACTTC. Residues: CASSPGLRQGSYEQYF.

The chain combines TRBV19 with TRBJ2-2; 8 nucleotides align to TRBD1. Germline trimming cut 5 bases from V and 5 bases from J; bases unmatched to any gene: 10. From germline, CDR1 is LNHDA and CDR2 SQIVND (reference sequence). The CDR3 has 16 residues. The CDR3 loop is CASSRSGQGWTGELFF. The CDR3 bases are TGTGCCAGTAGTCGCTCTGGACAGGGATGGACCGGGGAGCTGTTTTTT. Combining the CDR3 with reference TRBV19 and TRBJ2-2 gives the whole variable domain DGGITQSPKYLFRKEGQNVTLSCEQNLNHDAMYWYRQDPGQGLRLIYYSQIVNDFQKGDIAEGYSVSREKKESFPLTVTSAQKNPTAFYLCASSRSGQGWTGELFFGEGSRLTVL.

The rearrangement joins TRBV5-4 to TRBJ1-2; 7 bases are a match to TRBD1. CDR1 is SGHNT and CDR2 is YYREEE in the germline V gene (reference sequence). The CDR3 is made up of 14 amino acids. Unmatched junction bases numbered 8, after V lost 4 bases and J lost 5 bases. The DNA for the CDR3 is TGTGCCAGCAGCCACCGGGACAGCGCTTATGGCTACACCTTC. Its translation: CASSHRDSAYGYTF. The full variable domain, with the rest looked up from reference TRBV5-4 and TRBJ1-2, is ETGVTQSPTHLIKTRGQQVTLRCSSQSGHNTVSWYQQALGQGPQFIFQYYREEENGRGNFPPRFSGLQFPNYSSELNVNALELDDSALYLCASSHRDSAYGYTFGSGTRLTVV.

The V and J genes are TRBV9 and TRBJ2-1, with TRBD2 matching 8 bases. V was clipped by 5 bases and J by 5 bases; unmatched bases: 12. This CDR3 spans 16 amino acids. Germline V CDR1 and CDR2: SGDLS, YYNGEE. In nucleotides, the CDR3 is TGTGCCAGCAGTTCCTCCCCTAGCGGGTCGCACAATGAGCAGTTCTTC. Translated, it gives CASSSSPSGSHNEQFF.

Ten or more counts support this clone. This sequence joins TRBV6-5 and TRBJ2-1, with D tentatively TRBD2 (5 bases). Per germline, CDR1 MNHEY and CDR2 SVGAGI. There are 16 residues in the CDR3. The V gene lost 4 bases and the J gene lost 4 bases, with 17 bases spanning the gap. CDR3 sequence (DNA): TGTGCCAGCAGTTTTCGCGATAGCGCGGGTTACAATGAGCAGTTCTTC. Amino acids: CASSFRDSAGYNEQFF.

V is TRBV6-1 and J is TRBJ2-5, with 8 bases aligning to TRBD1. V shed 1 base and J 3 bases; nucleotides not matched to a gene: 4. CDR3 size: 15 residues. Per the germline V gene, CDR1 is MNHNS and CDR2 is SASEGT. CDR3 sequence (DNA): TGTGCCAGCAGTGAAGGTCCAGGGGGCGAAGAGACCCAGTACTTC. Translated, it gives CASSEGPGGEETQYF.

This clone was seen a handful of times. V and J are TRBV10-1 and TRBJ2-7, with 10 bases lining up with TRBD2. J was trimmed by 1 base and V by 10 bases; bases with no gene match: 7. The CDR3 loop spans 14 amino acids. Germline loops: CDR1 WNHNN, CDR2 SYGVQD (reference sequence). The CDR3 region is CAITSGGDSYEQYF. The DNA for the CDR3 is TGCGCCATAACGAGCGGGGGGGATTCCTACGAGCAGTACTTC.

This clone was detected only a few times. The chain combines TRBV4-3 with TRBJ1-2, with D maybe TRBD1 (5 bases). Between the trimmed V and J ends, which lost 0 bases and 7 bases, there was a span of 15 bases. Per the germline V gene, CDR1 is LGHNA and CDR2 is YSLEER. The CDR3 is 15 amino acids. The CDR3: CASSQDRGDWSGYTF. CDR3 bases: TGCGCCAGCAGCCAAGATCGGGGGGATTGGTCTGGCTACACCTTC.

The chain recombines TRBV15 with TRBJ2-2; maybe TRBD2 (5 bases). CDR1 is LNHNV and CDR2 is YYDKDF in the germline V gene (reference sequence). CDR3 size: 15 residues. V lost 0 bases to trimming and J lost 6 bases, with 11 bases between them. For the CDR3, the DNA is TGTGCCACCAGCAGAGAACAACTAGGCGCCGGGGAGCTGTTTTTT. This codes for CATSREQLGAGELFF.

Written as DNA, the CDR3 is TGTGCCAGTACTGCGGGACAGCCTAATGAAAAACTGTTTTTT. It translates to CASTAGQPNEKLFF. The V call is TRBV19, the J call TRBJ1-4, with 7 bases lining up with TRBD1. The CDR3 length is 14 residues. Germline CDR1 reads LNHDA; CDR2 reads SQIVND (reference sequence). With 7 bases clipped from V and 3 bases from J, the junction kept 5 bases outside the gene matches.

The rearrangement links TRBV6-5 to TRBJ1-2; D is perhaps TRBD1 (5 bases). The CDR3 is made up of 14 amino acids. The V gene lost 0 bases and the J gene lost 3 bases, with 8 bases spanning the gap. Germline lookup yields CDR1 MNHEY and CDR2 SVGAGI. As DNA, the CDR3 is TGTGCCAGCAGTTACTCACCCAGGGACTATGGCTACACCTTC. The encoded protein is CASSYSPRDYGYTF.

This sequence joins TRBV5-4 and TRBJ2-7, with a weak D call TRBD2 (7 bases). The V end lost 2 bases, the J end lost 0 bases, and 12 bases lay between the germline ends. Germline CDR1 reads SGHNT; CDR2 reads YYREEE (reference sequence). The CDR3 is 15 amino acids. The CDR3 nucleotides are TGTGCCAGCAGCTTTTACGGGGGGCTCTCCTACGAGCAGTACTTC. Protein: CASSFYGGLSYEQYF.

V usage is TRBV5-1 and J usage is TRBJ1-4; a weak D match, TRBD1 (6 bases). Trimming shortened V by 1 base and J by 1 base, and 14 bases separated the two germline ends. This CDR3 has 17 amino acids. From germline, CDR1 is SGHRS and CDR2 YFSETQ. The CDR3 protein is CASSLTPNRETNEKLFF. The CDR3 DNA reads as TGCGCCAGCAGCTTGACCCCAAACAGGGAAACTAATGAAAAACTGTTTTTT.

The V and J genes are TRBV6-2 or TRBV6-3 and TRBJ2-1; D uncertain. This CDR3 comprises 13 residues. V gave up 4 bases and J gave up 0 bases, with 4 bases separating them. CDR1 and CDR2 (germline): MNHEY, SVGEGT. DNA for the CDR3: TGTGCCAGCAGTTTCGGCTCCTACAATGAGCAGTTCTTC. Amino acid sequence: CASSFGSYNEQFF.